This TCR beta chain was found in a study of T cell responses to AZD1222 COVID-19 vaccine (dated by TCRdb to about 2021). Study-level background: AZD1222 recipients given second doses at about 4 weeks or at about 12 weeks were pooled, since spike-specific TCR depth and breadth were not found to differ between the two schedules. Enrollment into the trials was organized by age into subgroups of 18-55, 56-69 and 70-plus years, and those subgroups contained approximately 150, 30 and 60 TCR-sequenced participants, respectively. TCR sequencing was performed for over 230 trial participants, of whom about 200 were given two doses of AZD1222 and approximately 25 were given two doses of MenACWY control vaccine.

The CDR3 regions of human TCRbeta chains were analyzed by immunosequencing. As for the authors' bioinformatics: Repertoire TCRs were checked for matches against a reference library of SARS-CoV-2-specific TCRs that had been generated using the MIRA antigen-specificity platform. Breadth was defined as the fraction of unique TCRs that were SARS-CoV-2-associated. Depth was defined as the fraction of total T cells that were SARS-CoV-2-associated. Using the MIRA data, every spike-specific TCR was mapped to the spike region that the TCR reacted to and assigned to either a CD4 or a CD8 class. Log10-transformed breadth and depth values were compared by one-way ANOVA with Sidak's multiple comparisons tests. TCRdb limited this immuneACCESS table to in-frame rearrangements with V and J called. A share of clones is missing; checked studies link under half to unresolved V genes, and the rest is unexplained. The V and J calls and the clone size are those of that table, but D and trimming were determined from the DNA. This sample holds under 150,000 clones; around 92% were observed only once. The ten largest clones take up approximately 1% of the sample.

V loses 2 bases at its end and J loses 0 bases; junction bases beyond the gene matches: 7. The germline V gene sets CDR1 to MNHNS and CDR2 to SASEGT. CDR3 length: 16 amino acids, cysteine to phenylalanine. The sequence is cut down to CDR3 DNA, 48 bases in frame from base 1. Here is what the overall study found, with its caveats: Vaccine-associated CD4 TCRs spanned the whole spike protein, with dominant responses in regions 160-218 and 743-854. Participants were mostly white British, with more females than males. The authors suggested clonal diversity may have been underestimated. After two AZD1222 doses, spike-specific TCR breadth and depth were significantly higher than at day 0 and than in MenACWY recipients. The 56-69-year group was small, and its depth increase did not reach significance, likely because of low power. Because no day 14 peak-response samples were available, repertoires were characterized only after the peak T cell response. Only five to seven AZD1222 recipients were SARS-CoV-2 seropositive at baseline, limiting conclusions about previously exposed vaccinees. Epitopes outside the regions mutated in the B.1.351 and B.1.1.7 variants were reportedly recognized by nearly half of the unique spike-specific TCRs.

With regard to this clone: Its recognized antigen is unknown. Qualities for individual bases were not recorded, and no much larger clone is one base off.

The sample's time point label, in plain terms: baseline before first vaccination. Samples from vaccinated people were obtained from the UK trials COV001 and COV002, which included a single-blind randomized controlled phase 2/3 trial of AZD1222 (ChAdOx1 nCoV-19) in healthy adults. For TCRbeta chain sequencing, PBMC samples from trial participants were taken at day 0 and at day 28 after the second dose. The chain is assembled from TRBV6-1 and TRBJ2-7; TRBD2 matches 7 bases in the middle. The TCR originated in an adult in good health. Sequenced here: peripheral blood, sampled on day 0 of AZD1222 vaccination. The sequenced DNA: TGTGCCAGCAGTGAATTGGGGAGGGCAGGCTCCTACGAGCAGTACTTC. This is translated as CASSELGRAGSYEQYF.